The 10 T cell receptor beta chains below were found in one sample sequenced in a study of blood T cells in healthy people across ages (dated by TCRdb to about 2015). The library was made by 5' RACE. Sequencing instrument: Illumina HiSeq 2500. A second PCR of roughly 7 to 12 cycles was performed with a sample-barcoded 5' primer and a J-beta primer mix. TCRdb reprocessed the public reads (quality trimming at Q25 with fastp, clone calling with MiXCR) and kept in-frame beta chains. A single entry per CDR3 protein holds the most common genes and DNA from its merged rows. This sample is represented by approximately 830,000 distinct CDR3 sequences; about 59% of them were singletons. Around 30% of the sample is taken by the ten largest. Specimen: blood. These receptors came from a young man in good health.

The chain joins TRBV6-2 or TRBV6-3 to TRBJ2-2; D not resolved. Germline loops: CDR1 MNHEY, CDR2 SVGEGT. CDR3 length: 15 amino acids. The V end lost 1 base, the J end lost 9 bases, and 15 bases lay between the germline ends. The DNA for the CDR3 is TGTGCCAGCAGTTACTTAAAACATTTGGCCCGGGAGCTGTTTTTT. Translation: CASSYLKHLARELFF.

Here the CDR3 reads CASFQGQGSTEAFF. Written as DNA, the CDR3 is TGTGCCAGCTTCCAGGGACAGGGGAGCACTGAAGCTTTCTTT. The V gene is TRBV7-9, the J gene TRBJ1-1; 10 bases line up with TRBD1. This CDR3 contains 14 residues. The germline V gene encodes CDR1 SEHNR and CDR2 FQNEAQ (reference sequence). V was pared by 8 bases and J by 4 bases, with 7 bases of the junction left unmatched.

This CDR3 is CASSLTTGTDTQYF. The CDR3 nucleotides read TGTGCCAGCAGCCTCACTACAGGGACAGATACGCAGTATTTT. V gene TRBV2 combines with J gene TRBJ2-3; a weak D match, TRBD1 (6 bases). Trimming stripped 6 bases from V and 3 bases from J, with 13 bases between. Germline V gene sequence: CDR1 SNHLY, CDR2 FYNNEI. The CDR3 runs to 14 residues.

This rearrangement joins TRBV5-1 to TRBJ1-4; a possible D gene is TRBD1 (6 bases). With 3 bases removed from V and 4 bases from J, the gap between germline ends came to 19 bases. The CDR3 covers 17 residues. Per the germline V gene, CDR1 is SGHRS and CDR2 is YFSETQ. This chain's CDR3 is CASSSESRQVFNEKLFF. In DNA form, the CDR3 reads TGCGCCAGCAGCTCGGAATCCCGACAGGTCTTTAATGAAAAACTGTTTTTT.

The chain joins TRBV7-9 to TRBJ2-7, with a tentative D call TRBD1 (6 bases). CDR3 length: 14 amino acids. V lost 5 bases to trimming and J lost 5 bases, with 16 bases between them. CDR1 is SEHNR and CDR2 is FQNEAQ in the germline V gene (reference sequence). CDR3 DNA: TGTGCCAGCAGCCGGGCCCTCGGACAGAACGAGCAGTACTTC. It translates to CASSRALGQNEQYF.

This clonotype was counted only a few times. The chain couples TRBV11-2 to TRBJ2-7, with 8 bases fitting TRBD2. The CDR3 has 15 residues. The germline CDR1 and CDR2 sequences are SGHAT and FQNNGV. Trimming cost V 2 bases and J 3 bases; bases outside gene matches: 6. This CDR3 is CASSLQAGGLYEQYF. In nucleotides, the CDR3 is TGTGCCAGCAGCTTACAGGCGGGGGGTCTCTACGAGCAGTACTTC.

The chain is built from TRBV11-2 and TRBJ2-3; D unresolved. This CDR3 comprises 15 residues. The germline gives CDR1 SGHAT, CDR2 FQNNGV. The V and J ends lost 5 bases and 1 base respectively, with 13 bases between them. CDR3 in DNA: TGTGCCAGCAGCCTAAACCTATTAGGCACAGATACGCAGTATTTT. This translates into CASSLNLLGTDTQYF. Full variable domain (remainder filled in from reference TRBV11-2 and TRBJ2-3): EAGVAQSPRYKIIEKRQSVAFWCNPISGHATLYWYQQILGQGPKLLIQFQNNGVVDDSQLPKDRFSAERLKGVDSTLKIQPAKLEDSAVYLCASSLNLLGTDTQYFGPGTRLTVL.

The sample holds one count of this clonotype. The chain couples TRBV20-1 to TRBJ2-1; no clear D gene. The CDR3 loop spans 12 amino acids. Trimming removed 5 bases from V and 6 bases from J, with 11 bases in between. Germline V gene sequence: CDR1 DFQATT, CDR2 SNEGSKA (reference sequence). CDR3 protein: CSAPASVNEQFF. The CDR3 coding sequence is TGCAGTGCTCCCGCTTCAGTCAATGAGCAGTTCTTC.

Only a few counts were recorded for this clonotype. The chain links TRBV6-5 to TRBJ2-1; 8 positions agree with TRBD1. Germline V gene sequence: CDR1 MNHEY, CDR2 SVGAGI. Trimming took 2 bases from V and 4 from J; bases not matched to a gene: 4. The CDR3 runs to 15 residues. CDR3 residues: CASSYNQGAYNEQFF. CDR3 bases: TGTGCCAGCAGTTACAACCAGGGGGCATACAATGAGCAGTTCTTC.

V is TRBV4-3 and J is TRBJ2-1, with D hard to call. Germline V CDR1 and CDR2: LGHNA, YSLEER. This CDR3 is 15 amino acids long. Trimming shortened V by 4 bases and J by 9 bases, and 19 bases separated the two germline ends. The CDR3 coding sequence is TGCGCCAGCAGCCTCTCCCTGGAAGGGCTGGGTGAGCAGTTCTTC. This encodes CASSLSLEGLGEQFF.